What follows is one T cell receptor beta chain and its context. Other DNA sequences from this sample encode an identical CDR3 as well. The CDR3 spans 15 residues. With 5 bases clipped from V and 2 bases from J, the junction kept 5 bases outside the gene matches. Looked up from germline, CDR1 is SGHNT and CDR2 is YENEEA. The table came from immunoSEQ multiplex PCR; TCRdb's copy has only in-frame clones and leaves some out. The data contain approximately 100,000 clones, 90% of them singletons. This entry comes from a study of control samples from healthy donors and cancer patients. The sample comprised blood. The chain employs TRBV11-3 and TRBJ1-3, with TRBD1 matching over 8 bases. The clonotype originates from a human donor in good health. The donor label of this sample is uncertain. The CDR3 nucleotides read TGTGCCAGCAGCCCCGGACAGGGTCCTGGAAACACCATATATTTT. Translation gives CASSPGQGPGNTIYF.